A selection of T cell receptor beta chains follows, all from one sample in a study of T cell repertoires in aging, cancer and after chemotherapy. TCRdb fed the multiplex PCR reads into MiXCR, producing one record per CDR3 protein. The sample records approximately 8,300 distinct CDR3 sequences, roughly a third being singletons. Source material: blood. These receptor sequences come from a human donor in good health. The donor label of this sample is uncertain. Each CDR3 is given with its conserved first and last residue. D genes are given only for firm matches. Part of the rows lack a size; the others show once, few, many or a class for expanded clones.

cdr3_aa: CATRGEGGHEQFF
cdr3_nt: TGTGCCACCAGAGGGGAGGGGGGCCATGAGCAGTTCTTC
v_call: TRBV24-1
clone_size: few
j_call: TRBJ2-1
d_call: NA

cdr3_aa: CATSRGGGISGANVLTF
cdr3_nt: TGTGCCACCAGCAGAGGTGGGGGGATCTCTGGGGCCAACGTCCTGACTTTC
v_call: TRBV15
clone_size: medium-sized
j_call: TRBJ2-6
d_call: NA

cdr3_aa: CASSLEGEAFF
cdr3_nt: TGTGCCAGCAGCTTGGAAGGGGAAGCTTTCTTT
v_call: TRBV5-4
clone_size: NA
j_call: TRBJ1-1
d_call: NA

cdr3_aa: CASSEMGGNEQFF
cdr3_nt: TGTGCCAGCAGTGAAATGGGAGGCAATGAGCAGTTCTTC
v_call: TRBV6-1
clone_size: medium-sized
j_call: TRBJ2-1
d_call: NA

cdr3_aa: CASSQARGNYEQYF
cdr3_nt: TGCGCCAGCAGCCAAGCCAGGGGAAACTACGAGCAGTACTTC
v_call: TRBV4-1
clone_size: NA
j_call: TRBJ2-7
d_call: NA

cdr3_aa: CASSFATGYEQYF
cdr3_nt: TGTGCCAGCAGTTTTGCGACAGGCTACGAGCAGTACTTC
v_call: TRBV6-5
clone_size: NA
j_call: TRBJ2-7
d_call: NA

cdr3_aa: CASSPQGGATNEKLFF
cdr3_nt: TGTGCCAGCTCACCACAGGGAGGGGCAACTAATGAAAAACTGTTTTTT
v_call: TRBV18
clone_size: few
j_call: TRBJ1-4
d_call: NA

cdr3_aa: CASTRTGTQLVTGELFF
cdr3_nt: TGTGCCAGCACCCGAACCGGGACACAACTAGTCACCGGGGAGCTGTTTTTT
v_call: TRBV6-2/TRBV6-3
clone_size: NA
j_call: TRBJ2-2
d_call: NA

cdr3_aa: CASSPPSDSGNTIYF
cdr3_nt: TGTGCCAGCTCACCACCGAGCGACTCTGGAAACACCATATATTTT
v_call: TRBV18
clone_size: NA
j_call: TRBJ1-3
d_call: NA

cdr3_aa: CSVEGGGGSTDTQYF
cdr3_nt: TGCAGCGTTGAAGGGGGCGGGGGGAGCACAGATACGCAGTATTTT
v_call: TRBV29-1
clone_size: medium-sized
j_call: TRBJ2-3
d_call: TRBD2

cdr3_aa: CAWSRYGTGTGELFF
cdr3_nt: TGTGCCTGGAGTCGATACGGGACGGGCACCGGGGAGCTGTTTTTT
v_call: TRBV30
clone_size: medium-sized
j_call: TRBJ2-2
d_call: NA

cdr3_aa: CATGQNPNTEALF
cdr3_nt: TGTGCCACCGGACAGAACCCGAACACTGAAGCTTTATTT
v_call: TRBV19
clone_size: NA
j_call: TRBJ1-1
d_call: NA

cdr3_aa: CASRTSGLFGELFF
cdr3_nt: TGTGCCAGTCGGACTAGCGGGCTTTTCGGGGAGCTGTTTTTT
v_call: TRBV19
clone_size: medium-sized
j_call: TRBJ2-2
d_call: TRBD2

cdr3_aa: CVSSGGQGRDGYTF
cdr3_nt: TGTGTCAGCAGCGGGGGACAGGGGAGGGATGGCTACACCTTC
v_call: TRBV5-1
clone_size: NA
j_call: TRBJ1-2
d_call: TRBD1